The 19 T cell receptor beta chains listed next were all sequenced from one sample in a study. The sorted Tregs were CD4+CD25+CD127-/low cells. Using its own MiXCR run on the 5' RACE reads, TCRdb lists one record per CDR3 protein. The sample carries 35,000 to 50,000 distinct CDR3 sequences, roughly a fifth recorded once. The sequencing sample was made of Tregs sorted from a lymph node. All receptors come from a female donor with breast cancer.

For this clonotype: It may be a read error: a sequence one base away is much more abundant. This chain links TRBV20-1 with TRBJ2-1; D tentatively fits TRBD1 or TRBD2 (5 bases each). Germline CDR1 and CDR2: DFQATT and SNEGSKA (reference sequence). The CDR3 has 15 amino acids. The CDR3 region is CSTRILWDPYNEQFF. Written as DNA, the CDR3 is TGCAGTACTAGAATCCTGTGGGACCCTTACAATGAGCAGTTCTTC.

This clonotype appeared a few times. The chain couples TRBV5-1 to TRBJ2-3, with unresolved D. CDR1 and CDR2 from the germline V gene are SGHRS and YFSETQ. The length of the CDR3 is 14 residues. V was clipped by 4 bases and J by 4 bases, with 13 bases between them. CDR3: CASSPRSPADTQYF. CDR3 sequence (DNA): TGCGCCAGCAGCCCTCGGTCGCCCGCAGATACGCAGTATTTT.

This clonotype was seen a handful of times. This chain joins TRBV2 and TRBJ2-1, with 7 bases aligning to TRBD2. V gave up 6 bases and J gave up 2 bases; unmatched junction bases: 7. This CDR3 is built from 15 residues. The V gene's germline CDR1 is SNHLY and CDR2 FYNNEI. This CDR3 is CASRGGRGTYNEQFF. CDR3 nucleotides: TGTGCCAGCAGGGGGGGGAGGGGTACCTACAATGAGCAGTTCTTC.

This clonotype was seen repeatedly, ten times or more. This chain links TRBV13 with TRBJ2-2; D remains ambiguous. V was trimmed by 2 bases and J by 1 base, leaving 5 bases between them. This CDR3 has 14 amino acids. CDR1 is PRHDT and CDR2 is FYEKMQ in the germline V gene (reference sequence). The CDR3: CASSLSRNTGELFF. CDR3 bases: TGTGCCAGCAGCTTATCCCGGAACACCGGGGAGCTGTTTTTT.

J is TRBJ1-1 and V is TRBV29-1; D is ambiguous. V was trimmed by 7 bases and J by 4 bases, leaving 10 bases between them. The CDR3 has 11 residues. The V gene's germline CDR1 is SQVTM and CDR2 ANQGSEA. The CDR3 DNA is TGCAGCGCAACAGAGAGCACTGAAGCTTTCTTT. Protein product: CSATESTEAFF.

This clonotype was seen a handful of times. The gene calls are TRBV12-3 or TRBV12-4 and TRBJ2-7; D possibly corresponds to TRBD1 (5 bases). Between the trimmed V and J ends, which lost 6 bases and 3 bases, there was a span of 12 bases. The CDR3 sequence is 13 residues long. For the CDR3, the DNA is TGTGCCAGCAGGGGGCTAGAAAACTACGAGCAGTACTTC. Encoded protein: CASRGLENYEQYF.

As for this clonotype: This clone may be a read error of a much larger clone one base away. This chain joins TRBV25-1 and TRBJ2-1; D is unclear. This CDR3 comprises 11 residues. V was shortened by 5 bases and J by 5 bases, with 4 bases between the two germline ends. Germline V CDR1 and CDR2: MGHDK, SYGVNS. The CDR3 DNA is TGTGCCAGCAGTCTACACAATGAGCAGTTCTTC. Its protein is CASSLHNEQFF.

This clonotype has just a few counts. J is TRBJ2-1 and V is TRBV28, with 7 bases fitting TRBD1. The CDR3 contains 15 residues. Germline-derived CDR1 and CDR2 are MDHEN and SYDVKM. Losses at the gene ends were 5 bases for V and 7 bases for J; bases not matched to a gene: 11. The CDR3 reads CASSNIHRGGNEQFF. The CDR3 DNA reads as TGTGCCAGCAGTAACATACACAGGGGTGGGAATGAGCAGTTCTTC.

This clonotype is judged medium-sized (0.01 to 0.1%). An end of the junction does not agree with germline; a read error may underlie this. The chain joins TRBV6-5 to TRBJ2-7; D is undetermined. CDR3 length: 14 amino acids. Germline V gene sequence: CDR1 MNHEY, CDR2 SVGAGI. CDR3 region: CASSYSSYFREQYF. CDR3 DNA: TGTGCCAGCAGCTACTCATCCTATTTTCGCGAGCAGTACTTC.

The chain has TRBV6-6 and TRBJ2-5; 9 nucleotides align to TRBD1. Trimming at V came to 8 bases and at J to 0 bases, leaving 10 bases not matched to a gene. The CDR3 length is 16 residues. Germline V CDR1 and CDR2: MNHNY, SVGAGI (reference sequence). The CDR3 region is CASGSTTGGHQETQYF. CDR3 DNA: TGTGCCAGCGGGTCTACTACAGGGGGCCACCAAGAGACCCAGTACTTC.

V gene TRBV5-1 combines with J gene TRBJ1-5, with D hard to call. The CDR3 has 13 amino acids. Germline-derived CDR1 and CDR2 are SGHRS and YFSETQ. V dropped 0 bases and J dropped 6 bases, with 7 bases sitting between them. The CDR3 bases are TGCGCCAGCAGCTTGGATGTTGGTCAGCCCCAGCATTTT. Amino acid sequence: CASSLDVGQPQHF. Full variable domain (remainder filled in from reference TRBV5-1 and TRBJ1-5): KAGVTQTPRYLIKTRGQQVTLSCSPISGHRSVSWYQQTPGQGLQFLFEYFSETQRNKGNFPGRFSGRQFSNSRSEMNVSTLELGDSALYLCASSLDVGQPQHFGDGTRLSIL.

The rearrangement joins TRBV5-6 to TRBJ1-2, with D possibly TRBD1 on 6 matching bases. CDR1 is SGHDT and CDR2 is YYEEEE in the germline V gene. Deletions cut 4 bases from V and 5 bases from J, with 21 bases between. This CDR3 is built from 16 residues. The CDR3 DNA sequence: TGTGCCAGCAGCCCGAGAGGACAGAGCGTGAATTATGGCTACACCTTC. This encodes CASSPRGQSVNYGYTF.

This clonotype was seen once. A read error may be the cause here, since a much bigger clone is one base away. V gene TRBV3-1 combines with J gene TRBJ2-5, with 7 bases that match TRBD2. The CDR3 has 13 residues. Germline loops: CDR1 LGHDT, CDR2 YNNKEL (reference sequence). V was pared by 4 bases and J by 5 bases, with 4 bases of the junction left unmatched. CDR3 sequence (DNA): TGTGCCAGCAGCCGAGTCGGGGGGGAGACCCAGTACTTC. Translation: CASSRVGGETQYF.

The genes are TRBV9 and TRBJ2-1, with D hard to call. In germline, CDR1 is SGDLS, CDR2 YYNGEE. This CDR3 is built from 13 residues. The V end lost 1 base, the J end lost 7 bases, and 9 bases lay between the germline ends. CDR3 in amino acids: CASSVTPENEQFF. The CDR3, as DNA: TGTGCCAGCAGCGTAACCCCAGAGAATGAGCAGTTCTTC.

This clonotype was recorded once. A read error may be the cause here, since a much bigger clone is one base away. The chain carries TRBV10-3 and TRBJ1-6; no reliable D call. V was trimmed by 2 bases and J by 4 bases, leaving 12 bases between them. This CDR3 has 16 residues. Germline V gives CDR1 ENHRY, CDR2 SYGVKD. Here the CDR3 reads CAISEPGSGYNSPLHF. The DNA for the CDR3 is TGTGCCATCAGTGAGCCGGGCAGCGGGTATAATTCACCCCTCCACTTT.

In its sample, this clonotype was seen many times. The chain has TRBV6-5 and TRBJ2-1; 7 positions agree with TRBD1. CDR1 and CDR2 from the germline V gene are MNHEY and SVGAGI. Trimming took 8 bases from V and 9 from J; bases not matched to a gene: 4. The CDR3 consists of 11 residues. CDR3 sequence (DNA): TGTGCCAGCGAGTACAGGGGTGAGCAGTTCTTC. It specifies CASEYRGEQFF.

This clonotype was seen many times. The chain recombines TRBV4-1 with TRBJ2-5; 7 positions match TRBD2. With 0 bases clipped from V and 5 bases from J, the junction kept 3 bases outside the gene matches. Germline loops: CDR1 MGHRA, CDR2 YSYEKL. The length of the CDR3 is 14 residues. CDR3 residues: CASSQDGRVETQYF. Here the CDR3 DNA reads TGCGCCAGCAGCCAAGATGGGAGGGTGGAGACCCAGTACTTC.

Notes on this clonotype: One junction end disagrees with the germline gene, perhaps due to a read error. In nucleotides, the CDR3 is TGCGCCGGCAGCCAAGATGACCTGAACACCGGGGAGCTGTTTTTT. Protein sequence: CAGSQDDLNTGELFF. The chain uses TRBV4-3 and TRBJ2-2; D unclear. The CDR3 spans 15 residues. Germline V gene data show CDR1 as LGHNA and CDR2 as YSLEER.

The rearrangement uses TRBV12-3 or TRBV12-4 and TRBJ1-4; 8 bases align to TRBD1. The CDR3 length is 15 residues. The V segment lost 6 bases and the J segment 3 bases; nucleotides outside the gene matches: 6. The CDR3 coding sequence is TGTGCCAGCAGCTCGGACAGGGTGGCTAATGAAAAACTGTTTTTT. It specifies CASSSDRVANEKLFF.